This TCR beta chain was documented in a study of blood T cell repertoires in COVID-19. In the authors' methods: Amplified reference gene primers provided the basis for estimating nucleated cell counts. Data came from immunoSEQ multiplex PCR; TCRdb stores just in-frame clones and leaves some out. V and J calls and clone size are copied from that table; D and trimming were computed from the DNA. The data show roughly 100,000 clones, with roughly two thirds seen just once and approximately 0.9% held by the top ten. The TCR was taken from a human donor with acute or convalescent COVID-19. The donor label of this sample is uncertain. Sequencing was performed on peripheral blood.

CDR3 loop: CASSARGAGANVLTF. CDR3 nucleotide sequence: TGTGCCAGCAGCGCTCGCGGCGCTGGGGCCAACGTCCTGACTTTC. The chain couples TRBV28 to TRBJ2-6; D gene ambiguous. In germline, CDR1 is MDHEN, CDR2 SYDVKM. Trimming left V 6 bases short and J 2 bases short, with 11 bases between. This CDR3 has 15 amino acids.